One and the same sample provided the 25 T cell receptor beta chains below, sequenced in a study of neurological immune-mediated disorders. Time point defined: longitudinal time-point 1 (baseline). TCRdb analysed the 5' RACE reads with MiXCR anew, one entry per CDR3 protein. This sample has over 70,000 distinct CDR3 sequences; about 10% occur once, and the top ten carry 8.5% to 10%. Sequencing used PBMCs. All receptors come from a man under 40 in good health.

This clonotype occurred many times. This sequence joins TRBV6-1 and TRBJ2-7; 11 nucleotides agree with TRBD2. The CDR3 is 15 residues long. V lost 4 bases and J lost 1; bases outside the gene matches: 3. The germline V gene has CDR1 MNHNS and CDR2 SASEGT. Here the CDR3 reads CASSGTSGSSYEQYF. The CDR3 bases are TGTGCCAGCAGTGGAACTAGCGGGAGTTCCTACGAGCAGTACTTC.

The chain has TRBV3-1 and TRBJ2-1; 8 nucleotides align to TRBD1. The V gene end was trimmed by 4 bases and the J gene end by 5 bases; junction bases not matched to a gene: 10. CDR1 and CDR2 from the germline V gene are LGHDT and YNNKEL (reference sequence). The CDR3 runs to 16 residues. CDR3 sequence reads: CASSPWDRRRDNEQFF. The DNA of the CDR3 is TGTGCCAGCAGCCCCTGGGACAGGCGTAGAGACAATGAGCAGTTCTTC.

This clonotype has more than one count but fewer than ten. The chain recombines TRBV6-1 with TRBJ2-7, with D possibly matching TRBD1 (6 bases). The germline V gene has CDR1 MNHNS and CDR2 SASEGT. CDR3 length equals 15 residues. Trimming cost V 2 bases and J 3 bases, with 14 bases left between them. CDR3 residues: CASSERETGDYEQYF. As DNA, the CDR3 is TGTGCCAGCAGTGAACGTGAGACAGGAGACTACGAGCAGTACTTC.

This clonotype was seen ten or more times. V and J are TRBV5-1 and TRBJ2-5; the match to TRBD2 covers 8 bases. The V segment lost 3 bases and the J segment 1 base; nucleotides outside the gene matches: 2. The CDR3 extends over 14 amino acids. Germline CDR1 is SGHRS and CDR2 is YFSETQ. The CDR3: CASSSTSGQETQYF. The CDR3 bases are TGCGCCAGCAGCTCCACTAGCGGCCAAGAGACCCAGTACTTC.

At least ten counts were recorded for this clonotype. This chain joins TRBV5-1 and TRBJ2-3, with 10 nucleotides matching TRBD2. The CDR3 contains 15 residues. V was clipped by 4 bases and J by 7 bases; unmatched bases: 9. Germline V CDR1 and CDR2: SGHRS, YFSETQ. CDR3 sequence (DNA): TGCGCCAGCAGCGCGACTAGCGGGCCTCCCAATACGCAGTATTTT. As protein: CASSATSGPPNTQYF.

This clonotype occurred many times. The chain has TRBV5-6 and TRBJ1-4, with TRBD1 identical over 11 bases. CDR3 length: 16 amino acids. From germline, CDR1 is SGHDT and CDR2 YYEEEE. V gave up 4 bases and J gave up 0 bases; unmatched junction bases: 2. The CDR3 DNA reads as TGTGCCAGCAGCGGGGACAGGGGGGCAACTAATGAAAAACTGTTTTTT. Protein: CASSGDRGATNEKLFF.

This clonotype was detected a few times. V and J are TRBV7-6 and TRBJ2-1, with D unresolved. The CDR3 sequence is 14 residues long. Germline lookup yields CDR1 SGHVS and CDR2 FNYEAQ. The V and J ends lost 0 bases and 1 base respectively, with 4 bases between them. The CDR3 sequence is CASSLASSYNEQFF. CDR3 bases: TGTGCCAGCAGCTTAGCGTCTTCCTACAATGAGCAGTTCTTC.

Notes on this clonotype: The final CDR3 position lacks the conserved phenylalanine or tryptophan, pointing to a likely read error. This chain links TRBV5-5 with TRBJ2-5; 7 nucleotides match TRBD1. The V gene's germline CDR1 is SGHKS and CDR2 YYEKEE (reference sequence). The CDR3 length is 16 residues. J was trimmed by 5 bases and V by 3 bases; bases with no gene match: 13. CDR3 in DNA: TGTGCCAGCAGCTGGGTGCCGGGACAGCCGGGGGAGACCCAGTACTTA. Its protein product is CASSWVPGQPGETQYL.

This clonotype was observed many times. The V call is TRBV7-9, the J call TRBJ1-4; D unresolved. CDR1 and CDR2 (germline): SEHNR, FQNEAQ (reference sequence). V lost 5 bases to trimming and J lost 4 bases, with 14 bases between them. The CDR3 has 15 amino acids. CDR3 sequence: CASSPREANNEKLFF. The CDR3 bases are TGTGCCAGCAGCCCCCGGGAAGCGAATAATGAAAAACTGTTTTTT.

This clonotype has at least ten counts. This rearrangement joins TRBV12-3 or TRBV12-4 to TRBJ2-2, with 12 nucleotides matching TRBD2. The CDR3 spans 15 residues. The J segment lost 5 bases and the V segment lost 5 bases, leaving 3 bases of the junction unmatched. The DNA of the CDR3 is TGTGCCAGCAGTACCGGACTAGCGGGAACCGGGGAGCTGTTTTTT. Its protein is CASSTGLAGTGELFF.

At least ten counts were recorded for this clonotype. The rearrangement uses TRBV20-1 and TRBJ2-6, with D perhaps matching TRBD2 (6 bases). This CDR3 has 16 residues. The V and J ends lost 0 bases and 2 bases respectively, with 11 bases between them. CDR1 DFQATT and CDR2 SNEGSKA come from the germline V gene (reference sequence). CDR3 loop: CSARDHGGAGANVLTF. CDR3 bases: TGCAGTGCTAGAGATCATGGAGGGGCTGGGGCCAACGTCCTGACTTTC.

This clonotype was counted ten times or more. This chain links TRBV20-1 with TRBJ2-7; TRBD2 is a possible D gene (6 bases). Trimming left V 6 bases short and J 3 bases short, with 12 bases between. The length of the CDR3 is 12 residues. Germline loops: CDR1 DFQATT, CDR2 SNEGSKA (reference sequence). CDR3: CSASGLSYEQYF. The CDR3 region has the DNA TGCAGTGCGTCGGGACTGAGCTACGAGCAGTACTTC.

The chain employs TRBV6-1 and TRBJ2-7; 8 bases match TRBD1. V trimming: 0 bases; J trimming: 3 bases; junction bases outside the gene matches: 4. CDR1 is MNHNS, CDR2 SASEGT, per germline. The CDR3 is 15 amino acids. The CDR3 nucleotides read TGTGCCAGCAGTGAAGCGTTTACAGGGGGCTACGAGCAGTACTTC. This translates into CASSEAFTGGYEQYF.

Ten or more counts support this clonotype. The V and J genes are TRBV5-1 and TRBJ1-3; D gene uncertain. The CDR3 is 13 residues long. The germline V gene encodes CDR1 SGHRS and CDR2 YFSETQ. Deletions cut 4 bases from V and 4 bases from J, with 9 bases between. CDR3: CASSRSEGNTIYF. In nucleotides, the CDR3 is TGCGCCAGCAGCCGATCGGAGGGAAACACCATATATTTT.

About this clonotype: A much larger clone differs from this one at a single base, so this may be a read error. The V call is TRBV27, the J call TRBJ2-1; D not resolved. V gave up 3 bases and J gave up 5 bases, with 5 bases separating them. This CDR3 spans 12 amino acids. Germline V gene sequence: CDR1 MNHEY, CDR2 SMNVEV (reference sequence). The CDR3 region has the DNA TGTGCCAGCAGTTTTATTGACAATGAGCAGTTCTTC. It yields the protein CASSFIDNEQFF.

This clonotype was detected only a few times. CDR3 region: CASSNRDRSPYNEQFF. The CDR3 DNA follows: TGTGCCAGTAGCAACCGGGACAGGAGTCCCTACAATGAGCAGTTCTTC. This sequence joins TRBV19 and TRBJ2-1, with 8 nucleotides matching TRBD1. Losses at the gene ends were 6 bases for V and 2 bases for J; bases not matched to a gene: 9. The CDR3 covers 16 residues. The germline gives CDR1 LNHDA, CDR2 SQIVND (reference sequence).

In its sample, this clonotype was seen many times. J is TRBJ2-3 and V is TRBV12-3 or TRBV12-4; perhaps TRBD1 as D (5 bases). This CDR3 contains 12 residues. V lost 5 bases, J lost 6 bases, and 9 bases lay in between. Here the CDR3 DNA reads TGTGCCAGCAGTGCGACAGCCGATACGCAGTATTTT. Its protein is CASSATADTQYF.

Points on this clonotype: A much larger clone lies a single base off, so this may be a read error. J is TRBJ2-5 and V is TRBV2; 7 nucleotides agree with TRBD2. Trimming at V came to 6 bases and at J to 4 bases, leaving 8 bases not matched to a gene. Germline assignment: CDR1 SNHLY and CDR2 FYNNEI. The CDR3 has 14 residues. The DNA of the CDR3 is TGTGCCAGCAGGCCGGGACTAACGGGAGAGACCCAGTACTTC. Protein product: CASRPGLTGETQYF. The entire variable domain, with the rest obtained from reference TRBV2 and TRBJ2-5, is as follows: EPEVTQTPSHQVTQMGQEVILRCVPISNHLYFYWYRQILGQKVEFLVSFYNNEISEKSEIFDDQFSVERPDGSNFTLKIRSTKLEDSAMYFCASRPGLTGETQYFGPGTRLLVL.

This clonotype occurred many times. This chain joins TRBV6-1 and TRBJ1-5; D is possibly TRBD1 (6 bases). The V gene lost 6 bases and the J gene lost 0 bases, with 18 bases spanning the gap. This CDR3 has 17 amino acids. In germline, CDR1 is MNHNS, CDR2 SASEGT. The CDR3 spells CASRGPGVIYSNQPQHF. CDR3 in DNA: TGTGCCAGCAGAGGGCCAGGGGTAATCTATAGCAATCAGCCCCAGCATTTT.

In its sample, this clonotype was seen many times. The chain joins TRBV27 to TRBJ2-1, with TRBD1 matching 11 bases. After removal of 0 bases from V and 8 bases from J, the junction contained 6 bases not matched to a gene. This CDR3 is 16 amino acids long. Germline lookup yields CDR1 MNHEY and CDR2 SMNVEV (reference sequence). CDR3 in amino acids: CASSLSKGQGVHEQFF. Here the CDR3 DNA reads TGTGCCAGCAGTTTATCGAAGGGACAGGGGGTCCATGAGCAGTTCTTC.

This clonotype came up many times. The V and J genes are TRBV7-6 and TRBJ1-1; 7 positions match TRBD1. With V trimmed by 0 bases and J by 2 bases, 6 bases remained unmatched. Germline V gene sequence: CDR1 SGHVS, CDR2 FNYEAQ. This CDR3 has 16 amino acids. CDR3 protein: CASSLAPGTVNTEAFF. CDR3 bases: TGTGCCAGCAGCTTAGCCCCGGGGACAGTTAACACTGAAGCTTTCTTT.

This clonotype has ten or more counts. The chain links TRBV29-1 to TRBJ2-1, with 7 positions matching TRBD1. V gave up 6 bases and J gave up 6 bases; unmatched junction bases: 17. The CDR3 length is 16 residues. Germline CDR1 is SQVTM and CDR2 is ANQGSEA. DNA of the CDR3: TGCAGCGTCAAGGGGTTTGGGGACAGAGACTTCAATGAGCAGTTCTTC. This encodes CSVKGFGDRDFNEQFF.

Ten or more counts support this clonotype. The J gene is TRBJ2-5, the V gene TRBV5-1; TRBD2 aligns across 13 bases. There are 18 residues in the CDR3. Germline V gene data show CDR1 as SGHRS and CDR2 as YFSETQ. V gave up 4 bases and J gave up 4 bases; unmatched junction bases: 13. CDR3 protein: CASSPGLAGPINPETQYF. The CDR3 DNA sequence: TGCGCCAGCAGCCCGGGACTAGCGGGACCTATCAATCCAGAGACCCAGTACTTC. Complete variable domain (other parts from reference TRBV5-1 and TRBJ2-5): KAGVTQTPRYLIKTRGQQVTLSCSPISGHRSVSWYQQTPGQGLQFLFEYFSETQRNKGNFPGRFSGRQFSNSRSEMNVSTLELGDSALYLCASSPGLAGPINPETQYFGPGTRLLVL.

Of note for this clonotype: A much larger clone differs from this one at a single base, so this may be a read error. This chain uses TRBV29-1 with TRBJ2-1; maybe TRBD2 (5 bases). Germline lookup yields CDR1 SQVTM and CDR2 ANQGSEA. Trimming took 4 bases from V and 10 from J, leaving 14 bases between them. This CDR3 region has 12 residues. CDR3 sequence: CSVGTYSYEQFF. In DNA form, the CDR3 reads TGCAGCGTTGGGACTTATTCCTACGAGCAGTTCTTC.

To note about this clonotype: With a much larger clone just one base away, this may be a read error. The CDR3 reads CASSLGGTGQEIQYF. CDR3 DNA: TGTGCCAGCAGTTTAGGTGGGACAGGCCAAGAGATCCAGTACTTC. The chain combines TRBV28 with TRBJ2-5; 8 nucleotides align to TRBD1. Germline V gives CDR1 MDHEN, CDR2 SYDVKM. The CDR3 contains 15 residues.